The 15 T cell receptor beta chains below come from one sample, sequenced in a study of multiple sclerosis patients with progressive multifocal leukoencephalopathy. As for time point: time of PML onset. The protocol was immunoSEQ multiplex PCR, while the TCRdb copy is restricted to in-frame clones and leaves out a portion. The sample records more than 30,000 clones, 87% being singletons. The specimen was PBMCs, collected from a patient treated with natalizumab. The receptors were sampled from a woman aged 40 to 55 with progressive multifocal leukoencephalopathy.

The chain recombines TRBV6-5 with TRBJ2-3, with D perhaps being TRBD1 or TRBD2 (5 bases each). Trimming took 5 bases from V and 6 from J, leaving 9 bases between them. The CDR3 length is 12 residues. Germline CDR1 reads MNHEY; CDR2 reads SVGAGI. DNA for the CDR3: TGTGCCAGCAGTGACGGGGCGGATACGCAGTATTTT. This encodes CASSDGADTQYF.

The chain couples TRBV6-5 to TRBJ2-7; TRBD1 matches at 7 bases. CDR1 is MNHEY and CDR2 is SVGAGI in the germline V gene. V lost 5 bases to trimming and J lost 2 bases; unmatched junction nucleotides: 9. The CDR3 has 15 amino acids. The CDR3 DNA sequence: TGTGCCAGCAGTCCAAACTTCGGGACAGCCTACGAGCAGTACTTC. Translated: CASSPNFGTAYEQYF.

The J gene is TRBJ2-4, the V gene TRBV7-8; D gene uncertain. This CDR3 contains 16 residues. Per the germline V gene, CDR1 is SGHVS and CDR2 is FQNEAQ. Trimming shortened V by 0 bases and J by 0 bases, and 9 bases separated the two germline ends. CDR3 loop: CASSLAEAVAKNIQYF. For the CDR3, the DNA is TGTGCCAGCAGCTTAGCCGAGGCAGTAGCCAAAAACATTCAGTACTTC.

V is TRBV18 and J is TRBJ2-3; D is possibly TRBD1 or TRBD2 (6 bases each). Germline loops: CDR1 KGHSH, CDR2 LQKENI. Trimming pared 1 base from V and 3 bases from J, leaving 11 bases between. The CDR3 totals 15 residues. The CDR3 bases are TGTGCCAGCTCACCACAGGGGGGCTTGACAGATACGCAGTATTTT. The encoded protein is CASSPQGGLTDTQYF.

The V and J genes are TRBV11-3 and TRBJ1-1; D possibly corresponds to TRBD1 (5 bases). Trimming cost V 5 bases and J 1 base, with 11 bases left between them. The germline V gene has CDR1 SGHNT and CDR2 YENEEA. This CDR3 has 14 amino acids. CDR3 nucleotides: TGTGCCAGCAGCCCTACAGGTCGGAACACTGAAGCTTTCTTT. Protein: CASSPTGRNTEAFF. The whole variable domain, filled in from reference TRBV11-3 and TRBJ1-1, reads EAGVVQSPRYKIIEKKQPVAFWCNPISGHNTLYWYLQNLGQGPELLIRYENEEAVDDSQLPKDRFSAERLKGVDSTLKIQPAELGDSAVYLCASSPTGRNTEAFFGQGTRLTVV.

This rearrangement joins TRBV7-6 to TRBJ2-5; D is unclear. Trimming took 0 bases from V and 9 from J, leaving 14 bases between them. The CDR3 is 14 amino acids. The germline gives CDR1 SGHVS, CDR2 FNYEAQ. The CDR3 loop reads CASSLAAGGTAQYF. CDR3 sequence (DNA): TGTGCCAGCAGCTTAGCGGCTGGCGGAACGGCCCAGTACTTC.

CDR3 sequence: CASSFSRGYEQYF. The CDR3 DNA reads as TGTGCCAGCAGCTTTAGCAGGGGGTACGAGCAGTACTTC. The chain has TRBV7-8 and TRBJ2-7, with 7 bases lining up with TRBD1. V was pared by 3 bases and J by 4 bases, with 3 bases of the junction left unmatched. CDR3 size: 13 residues. Germline V gives CDR1 SGHVS, CDR2 FQNEAQ.

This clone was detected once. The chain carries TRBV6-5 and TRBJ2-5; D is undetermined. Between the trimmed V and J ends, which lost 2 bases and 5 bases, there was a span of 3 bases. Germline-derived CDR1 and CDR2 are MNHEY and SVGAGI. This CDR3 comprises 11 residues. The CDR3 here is CASSYGETQYF. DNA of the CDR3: TGTGCCAGCAGTTACGGGGAGACCCAGTACTTC.

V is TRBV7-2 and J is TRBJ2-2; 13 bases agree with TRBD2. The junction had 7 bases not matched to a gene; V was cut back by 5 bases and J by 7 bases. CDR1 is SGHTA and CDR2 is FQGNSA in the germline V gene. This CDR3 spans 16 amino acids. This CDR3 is CASSRGLAGAGGELFF. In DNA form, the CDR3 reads TGTGCCAGCAGCCGAGGACTAGCGGGAGCCGGCGGGGAGCTGTTTTTT.

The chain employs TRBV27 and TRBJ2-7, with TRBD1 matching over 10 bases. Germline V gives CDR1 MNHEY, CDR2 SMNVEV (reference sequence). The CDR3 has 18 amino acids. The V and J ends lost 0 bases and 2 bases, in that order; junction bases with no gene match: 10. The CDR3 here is CASSLSIRGQGSPYEQYF. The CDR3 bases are TGTGCCAGCAGTTTATCGATTCGGGGACAGGGGTCCCCCTACGAGCAGTACTTC.

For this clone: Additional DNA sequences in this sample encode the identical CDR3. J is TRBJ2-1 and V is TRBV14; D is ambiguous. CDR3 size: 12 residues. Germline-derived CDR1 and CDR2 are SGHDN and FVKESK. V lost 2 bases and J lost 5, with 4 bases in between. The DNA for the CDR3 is TGTGCCAGCAGCCAAATGAACAATGAGCAGTTCTTC. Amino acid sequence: CASSQMNNEQFF.

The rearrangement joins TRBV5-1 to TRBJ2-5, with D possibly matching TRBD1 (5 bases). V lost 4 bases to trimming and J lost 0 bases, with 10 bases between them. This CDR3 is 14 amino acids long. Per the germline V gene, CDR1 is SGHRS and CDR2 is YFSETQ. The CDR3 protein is CASSLQAHQETQYF. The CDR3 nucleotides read TGCGCCAGCAGCCTACAGGCCCACCAAGAGACCCAGTACTTC.

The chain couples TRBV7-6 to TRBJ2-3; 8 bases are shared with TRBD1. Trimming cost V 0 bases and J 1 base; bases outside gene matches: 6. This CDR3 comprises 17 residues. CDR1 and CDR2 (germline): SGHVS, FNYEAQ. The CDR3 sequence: CASSLAVTTGGTDTQYF. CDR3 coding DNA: TGTGCCAGCAGCTTAGCGGTTACGACAGGGGGCACAGATACGCAGTATTTT.

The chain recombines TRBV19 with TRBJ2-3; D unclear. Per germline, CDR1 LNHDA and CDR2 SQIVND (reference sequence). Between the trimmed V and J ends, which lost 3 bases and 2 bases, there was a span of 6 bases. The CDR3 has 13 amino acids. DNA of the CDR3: TGTGCCAGTAGTATTGAGTCCACAGATACGCAGTATTTT. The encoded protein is CASSIESTDTQYF. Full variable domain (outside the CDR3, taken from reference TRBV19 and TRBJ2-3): DGGITQSPKYLFRKEGQNVTLSCEQNLNHDAMYWYRQDPGQGLRLIYYSQIVNDFQKGDIAEGYSVSREKKESFPLTVTSAQKNPTAFYLCASSIESTDTQYFGPGTRLTVL.

Here the CDR3 reads CANRPLTGAYEQYF. The CDR3 DNA follows: TGTGCCAACAGACCTTTAACCGGAGCCTACGAGCAGTACTTC. The gene calls are TRBV2 and TRBJ2-7; D unclear. The V and J ends lost 10 bases and 2 bases respectively, with 18 bases between them. Germline V gene lookup returns CDR1 SNHLY and CDR2 FYNNEI. This CDR3 is 14 amino acids long.